A selection of T cell receptor beta chains follows, all from one sample in a study of blood T cell repertoires in COVID-19. The method was immunoSEQ multiplex PCR; TCRdb's version includes in-frame clones alone and lacks a portion of them. The table includes approximately 130,000 clones, approximately 82% detected once. Sequencing used peripheral blood. These receptors were collected from a man aged 35 to 55 with active or convalescent COVID-19. Both conserved end residues are part of each CDR3. Fields, in order: D gene, J gene, V gene, clone size, CDR3 protein, CDR3 DNA. D genes are given only for firm matches. The listing skips clone size in some rows; elsewhere it reads once, few, many or a size class.

D: .
J: TRBJ2-5
V: TRBV30
size: .
CDR3: CSWADQETQYF
DNA: TGTAGTTGGGCAGACCAAGAGACCCAGTACTTC

D: .
J: TRBJ1-4
V: TRBV5-1
size: .
CDR3: CASGIQGTNEKLFF
DNA: TGCGCCAGCGGTATACAGGGTACTAATGAAAAACTGTTTTTT

D: TRBD2
J: TRBJ2-1
V: TRBV7-3
size: .
CDR3: CASSPTAGLGMNEQFF
DNA: TGTGCCAGCAGCCCCACCGCGGGACTAGGTATGAATGAGCAGTTCTTC

D: TRBD2
J: TRBJ2-3
V: TRBV4-1
size: .
CDR3: CASSHAKFSGGTDTQYF
DNA: TGCGCCAGCAGCCACGCGAAATTTAGCGGGGGTACAGATACGCAGTATTTT

D: .
J: TRBJ2-7
V: TRBV3-1/TRBV3-2
size: .
CDR3: CASSQGTAISYEQYF
DNA: TGTGCCAGCAGCCAAGGGACAGCGATTTCCTACGAGCAGTACTTC

D: TRBD1
J: TRBJ1-1
V: TRBV27
size: .
CDR3: CASSVHSRDRGAFF
DNA: TGTGCCAGCAGTGTGCACTCCCGGGACAGGGGCGCTTTCTTT

D: .
J: TRBJ2-7
V: TRBV12-3/TRBV12-4
size: few
CDR3: CASSLSRVEQYF
DNA: TGTGCCAGCAGTTTATCCAGGGTCGAGCAGTACTTC

D: TRBD2
J: TRBJ2-2
V: TRBV12-5
size: few
CDR3: CASGLGAGGPPGELFF
DNA: TGTGCTAGTGGTTTGGGCGCGGGGGGGCCTCCCGGGGAGCTGTTTTTT

D: .
J: TRBJ1-5
V: TRBV10-3
size: few
CDR3: CAISAGAVGNQPQHF
DNA: TGTGCCATCAGTGCTGGGGCGGTTGGCAATCAGCCCCAGCATTTT

D: TRBD2
J: TRBJ2-4
V: TRBV3-1/TRBV3-2
size: .
CDR3: CASSPFSVGLAGGEKNIQYF
DNA: TGTGCCAGCAGCCCCTTCTCGGTAGGACTAGCGGGGGGGGAGAAAAACATTCAGTACTTC

D: TRBD1
J: TRBJ2-7
V: TRBV19
size: .
CDR3: CASSMEGTGLIYEQYF
DNA: TGTGCCAGTAGTATGGAAGGGACAGGTCTCATCTACGAGCAGTACTTC

D: .
J: TRBJ1-6
V: TRBV7-8
size: .
CDR3: CASSLTTDSPLHF
DNA: TGTGCCAGCAGCCTGACGACAGATTCACCCCTCCACTTT

D: .
J: TRBJ1-4
V: TRBV7-2
size: .
CDR3: CASSSLAQGLEKLFF
DNA: TGTGCCAGCAGCTCCCTGGCCCAGGGGTTGGAAAAACTGTTTTTT

D: TRBD1
J: TRBJ2-3
V: TRBV7-9
size: few
CDR3: CASTPEETGVTDTQYF
DNA: TGTGCCAGCACCCCTGAGGAGACAGGGGTCACAGATACGCAGTATTTT

D: TRBD1
J: TRBJ1-1
V: TRBV5-1
size: .
CDR3: CASSLDEWTGRARDTEAFF
DNA: TGCGCCAGCAGCTTGGATGAATGGACAGGGAGGGCTCGGGACACTGAAGCTTTCTTT

D: .
J: TRBJ2-5
V: TRBV5-1
size: .
CDR3: CASSLGAGTETQYF
DNA: TGCGCCAGCAGCTTGGGGGCGGGGACAGAGACCCAGTACTTC

D: .
J: TRBJ2-2
V: TRBV18
size: .
CDR3: CASSPSTDTGELFF
DNA: TGTGCCAGCTCACCGTCGACAGACACCGGGGAGCTGTTTTTT

D: TRBD2
J: TRBJ2-4
V: TRBV2
size: .
CDR3: CASSEAGGGLLNIQYF
DNA: TGTGCCAGCAGTGAAGCGGGCGGGGGGCTTCTGAACATTCAGTACTTC

D: .
J: TRBJ1-6
V: TRBV9
size: .
CDR3: CASNDGSSSYNSPLHF
DNA: TGTGCCAGCAACGACGGGTCGAGCTCCTATAATTCACCCCTCCACTTT

D: .
J: TRBJ2-5
V: TRBV9
size: few
CDR3: CASSTGTYQETQYF
DNA: TGTGCCAGCAGCACCGGGACATACCAAGAGACCCAGTACTTC

D: .
J: TRBJ2-5
V: TRBV18
size: .
CDR3: CASSGGTEETQYF
DNA: TGTGCCAGCTCGGGCGGGACAGAAGAGACCCAGTACTTC

D: TRBD1
J: TRBJ2-7
V: TRBV19
size: .
CDR3: CAIPTGGYYEQYF
DNA: TGTGCCATTCCGACAGGGGGTTACTACGAGCAGTACTTC

D: .
J: TRBJ2-7
V: TRBV6-1
size: .
CDR3: CASSEKRTAAYF
DNA: TGTGCCAGCAGTGAAAAAAGGACAGCCGCGTACTTC

D: .
J: TRBJ2-3
V: TRBV5-4
size: .
CDR3: CASSYDWRTDTQYF
DNA: TGTGCCAGCAGTTATGACTGGCGCACAGATACGCAGTATTTT

D: .
J: TRBJ1-1
V: TRBV6-5
size: .
CDR3: CASRSGTPNTEAFF
DNA: TGTGCCAGCAGAAGCGGGACACCGAACACTGAAGCTTTCTTT

D: .
J: TRBJ1-3
V: TRBV9
size: .
CDR3: CASSVGEGYLGATIYF
DNA: TGTGCCAGCAGCGTAGGTGAAGGTTACCTGGGGGCCACCATATATTTT